The 25 T cell receptor beta chains in this list originate from one sample, sequenced in a study of blood T cell repertoires in COVID-19. Method: immunoSEQ multiplex PCR; TCRdb's copy keeps in-frame clones and lacks some. The top ten clones hold around 7% of a sample with approximately 250,000 clones, roughly four fifths of them seen once. Sequences were obtained from peripheral blood. These receptors were collected from a woman in her 50s with acute or convalescent COVID-19.

The chain recombines TRBV5-5 with TRBJ1-2; tentatively, D is TRBD1 (6 bases). The germline gives CDR1 SGHKS, CDR2 YYEKEE (reference sequence). The CDR3 is made up of 11 amino acids. With 2 bases removed from V and 8 bases from J, the gap between germline ends came to 7 bases. CDR3 in amino acids: CASSFDRGYTF. CDR3 in DNA: TGTGCCAGCAGCTTCGACAGGGGCTACACCTTC.

This clone was counted once. V and J are TRBV2 and TRBJ2-1, with D uncertain. The germline V and J ends were trimmed by 9 bases and 0 bases, with 15 bases remaining between them. Per germline, CDR1 SNHLY and CDR2 FYNNEI. This CDR3 has 15 amino acids. Written as DNA, the CDR3 is TGTGCCAGAACAAAGAGACTCTCCTCCTACAATGAGCAGTTCTTC. Protein sequence: CARTKRLSSYNEQFF.

This clone came up once. This chain uses TRBV25-1 with TRBJ2-5; 8 bases align to TRBD2. The CDR3 contains 15 residues. Losses at the gene ends were 7 bases for V and 1 base for J; bases not matched to a gene: 8. Germline V gene lookup returns CDR1 MGHDK and CDR2 SYGVNS. The CDR3 DNA is TGTGCCAGCACTCCCGTAGCGGGGCTCCAAGAGACCCAGTACTTC. The encoded protein is CASTPVAGLQETQYF.

The J gene is TRBJ1-5, the V gene TRBV2; 7 bases are a match to TRBD1. Unmatched junction bases numbered 6, after V lost 5 bases and J lost 5 bases. Germline-derived CDR1 and CDR2 are SNHLY and FYNNEI. The CDR3 has 14 amino acids. The CDR3 DNA sequence: TGTGCCAGCAGTTGGGCAGGGGGTGATCAGCCCCAGCATTTT. Protein: CASSWAGGDQPQHF.

The chain links TRBV2 to TRBJ2-3; TRBD2 aligns across 7 bases. This CDR3 has 13 residues. V shed 2 bases and J 6 bases; nucleotides not matched to a gene: 2. The germline V gene encodes CDR1 SNHLY and CDR2 FYNNEI. The chain's CDR3 is CASSELGGDTQYF. DNA of the CDR3: TGTGCCAGCAGTGAACTGGGAGGGGATACGCAGTATTTT.

The chain joins TRBV6-5 to TRBJ1-4, with 10 positions matching TRBD1. The CDR3 totals 14 residues. Trimming took 6 bases from V and 8 from J; bases not matched to a gene: 6. Germline assignment: CDR1 MNHEY and CDR2 SVGAGI. CDR3: CASRKDRGREKLFF. The CDR3 DNA sequence: TGTGCCAGCAGAAAAGACAGGGGGCGGGAAAAACTGTTTTTT.

The rearrangement links TRBV9 to TRBJ1-1, with D uncertain. CDR1 and CDR2 (germline): SGDLS, YYNGEE. This CDR3 region has 13 residues. Trimming took off 0 bases at V and 2 bases at J, with 5 bases between the two ends. This CDR3 is CASSVGPNTEAFF. CDR3 DNA sequence: TGTGCCAGCAGCGTAGGGCCAAACACTGAAGCTTTCTTT.

The rearrangement joins TRBV7-2 to TRBJ2-7; D remains ambiguous. V lost 7 bases and J lost 0, with 10 bases in between. The CDR3 sequence is 13 residues long. Looked up from germline, CDR1 is SGHTA and CDR2 is FQGNSA. As DNA, the CDR3 is TGTGCCAGCACTCCCCTCTACTCCTACGAGCAGTACTTC. It translates to CASTPLYSYEQYF.

The chain has TRBV24-1 and TRBJ2-5; TRBD1 might be the D (8 bases). This CDR3 has 15 residues. Germline V gene lookup returns CDR1 KGHDR and CDR2 SFDVKD. Trimming shortened V by 1 base and J by 7 bases, and 15 bases separated the two germline ends. The CDR3 protein is CATSDFSDREGTQYF. CDR3 bases: TGTGCCACCAGTGATTTCTCGGACAGGGAGGGGACCCAGTACTTC.

Written as DNA, the CDR3 is TGTGCCAGCAGCTTATCGGCGACAGGGGGCAAAAATGAGCAGTTCTTC. Protein: CASSLSATGGKNEQFF. The chain combines TRBV11-2 with TRBJ2-1, with 10 positions matching TRBD1. CDR1 and CDR2 from the germline V gene are SGHAT and FQNNGV. V lost 2 bases, J lost 7 bases, and 8 bases stayed unmatched. This CDR3 spans 16 amino acids.

This clone was counted only a few times. This chain links TRBV7-2 with TRBJ1-5, with 9 positions matching TRBD1. The CDR3 is 15 residues long. The germline CDR1 and CDR2 sequences are SGHTA and FQGNSA. Trimming removed 5 bases from V and 5 bases from J; junction bases left unmatched: 7. CDR3 bases: TGTGCCAGCAGCCCTCGGACAGGGGCATATCAGCCCCAGCATTTT. Its translation: CASSPRTGAYQPQHF. Full variable domain (remainder filled in from reference TRBV7-2 and TRBJ1-5): GAGVSQSPSNKVTEKGKDVELRCDPISGHTALYWYRQSLGQGLEFLIYFQGNSAPDKSGLPSDRFSAERTGGSVSTLTIQRTQQEDSAVYLCASSPRTGAYQPQHFGDGTRLSIL.

This chain joins TRBV6-2 or TRBV6-3 and TRBJ1-5; D not certain. The V end lost 3 bases, the J end lost 0 bases, and 3 bases lay between the germline ends. This CDR3 has 13 residues. From germline, CDR1 is MNHEY and CDR2 SVGEGT. DNA for the CDR3: TGTGCCAGCAGTTATCATAGCAATCAGCCCCAGCATTTT. Encoded protein: CASSYHSNQPQHF.

The chain links TRBV5-1 to TRBJ1-3, with TRBD1 identical over 11 bases. J was trimmed by 6 bases and V by 2 bases; bases with no gene match: 1. The CDR3 is 14 residues long. Germline V gene lookup returns CDR1 SGHRS and CDR2 YFSETQ. The CDR3 spells CASSFGQGANTIYF. The DNA of the CDR3 is TGCGCCAGCAGCTTCGGACAGGGGGCAAACACCATATATTTT.

This clone appeared once. The chain carries TRBV19 and TRBJ1-5, with 8 bases lining up with TRBD1. CDR1 LNHDA and CDR2 SQIVND come from the germline V gene (reference sequence). The CDR3 extends over 14 amino acids. Unmatched junction bases numbered 3, after V lost 6 bases and J lost 2 bases. CDR3 in DNA: TGTGCCAGTAGACTGACAGGGGGCAATCAGCCCCAGCATTTT. Residues: CASRLTGGNQPQHF.

The chain combines TRBV4-1 with TRBJ1-5; tentative D call: TRBD1 (6 bases). The CDR3 consists of 15 residues. The germline V and J ends were trimmed by 0 bases and 8 bases, with 14 bases remaining between them. CDR1 and CDR2 (germline): MGHRA, YSYEKL. CDR3 loop: CASSQDVWGPKPQHF. Here the CDR3 DNA reads TGCGCCAGCAGCCAAGACGTGTGGGGGCCGAAGCCCCAGCATTTT.

This chain joins TRBV6-6 and TRBJ2-1, with 13 positions matching TRBD2. The CDR3 has 15 amino acids. Germline-derived CDR1 and CDR2 are MNHNY and SVGAGI (reference sequence). After removal of 6 bases from V and 7 bases from J, the junction contained 6 bases not matched to a gene. CDR3 coding DNA: TGTGCCAGCAGACAACCGGGACTAGCGGGAAATGAGCAGTTCTTC. Protein: CASRQPGLAGNEQFF.

V usage is TRBV10-1 and J usage is TRBJ1-4; 9 nucleotides line up with TRBD1. CDR3 length: 14 amino acids. Trimming removed 8 bases from V and 8 bases from J; junction bases left unmatched: 9. Germline CDR1 and CDR2: WNHNN and SYGVQD (reference sequence). The CDR3 loop reads CASGEDRGGEKLFF. The CDR3 nucleotides are TGCGCCAGCGGAGAGGACAGGGGAGGAGAAAAACTGTTTTTT.

J is TRBJ1-1 and V is TRBV7-2, with D unclear. The CDR3 totals 14 residues. Germline-derived CDR1 and CDR2 are SGHTA and FQGNSA. V lost 5 bases, J lost 1 base, and 11 bases lay in between. The CDR3 spells CASSPTGGNTEAFF. The CDR3 DNA follows: TGTGCCAGCAGCCCCACTGGTGGGAACACTGAAGCTTTCTTT. The variable domain in full, completed from reference TRBV7-2 and TRBJ1-1, reads GAGVSQSPSNKVTEKGKDVELRCDPISGHTALYWYRQSLGQGLEFLIYFQGNSAPDKSGLPSDRFSAERTGGSVSTLTIQRTQQEDSAVYLCASSPTGGNTEAFFGQGTRLTVV.

This clone turned up a few times. DNA of the CDR3: TGTGCCAGCAGGTCTGGGAGCAGCACTGGGAGCGAGCAGTACTTC. Protein product: CASRSGSSTGSEQYF. The V call is TRBV5-4, the J call TRBJ2-7; D perhaps matches TRBD2 (5 bases). Looked up from germline, CDR1 is SGHNT and CDR2 is YYREEE (reference sequence). This CDR3 is built from 15 residues. Trimming left V 5 bases short and J 6 bases short, with 21 bases between.

The V and J genes are TRBV6-1 and TRBJ1-2; maybe TRBD1 (5 bases). Germline-derived CDR1 and CDR2 are MNHNS and SASEGT. With 2 bases removed from V and 1 base from J, the gap between germline ends came to 11 bases. The CDR3 totals 15 residues. CDR3 residues: CASSEQGTVNYGYTF. CDR3 sequence (DNA): TGTGCCAGCAGTGAACAGGGTACGGTTAACTATGGCTACACCTTC.

V usage is TRBV4-1 and J usage is TRBJ2-3; the D is unclear. CDR1 and CDR2 from the germline V gene are MGHRA and YSYEKL. The germline V and J ends were trimmed by 0 bases and 3 bases, with 7 bases remaining between them. There are 14 residues in the CDR3. CDR3 DNA sequence: TGCGCCAGCAGCCAAGATCCCGAGACAGATACGCAGTATTTT. This sequence encodes CASSQDPETDTQYF.

The chain joins TRBV9 to TRBJ1-3; 11 nucleotides match TRBD1. The CDR3 is made up of 18 amino acids. Germline CDR1 SGDLS, CDR2 YYNGEE. V was pared by 0 bases and J by 3 bases, with 8 bases of the junction left unmatched. The CDR3 sequence is CASSVGVRTGGNGNTIYF. DNA of the CDR3: TGTGCCAGCAGCGTAGGAGTGCGGACAGGGGGCAATGGAAACACCATATATTTT. The full variable domain, rest sourced from reference TRBV9 and TRBJ1-3, is DSGVTQTPKHLITATGQRVTLRCSPRSGDLSVYWYQQSLDQGLQFLIQYYNGEERAKGNILERFSAQQFPDLHSELNLSSLELGDSALYFCASSVGVRTGGNGNTIYFGEGSWLTVV.

The genes are TRBV28 and TRBJ1-3, with D maybe TRBD1 (5 bases). The germline V and J ends were trimmed by 6 bases and 6 bases, with 15 bases remaining between them. Germline assignment: CDR1 MDHEN and CDR2 SYDVKM. This CDR3 comprises 14 residues. CDR3 sequence: CASSLGGAQNTIYF. The CDR3 coding sequence is TGTGCCAGCAGCTTAGGTGGGGCCCAAAACACCATATATTTT.

The chain has TRBV27 and TRBJ2-3; the match to TRBD2 covers 7 bases. Germline CDR1 and CDR2: MNHEY and SMNVEV (reference sequence). The CDR3 covers 21 residues. J lost 3 bases, V lost 6 bases, and 27 bases had no gene match. For the CDR3, the DNA is TGTGCCAGCAGGGCCTTAGGCAGTAGCCTTTCTGGGGGAGGGCCGACAGATACGCAGTATTTT. This translates into CASRALGSSLSGGGPTDTQYF.

The chain has TRBV5-1 and TRBJ1-6, with 7 positions matching TRBD1. The CDR3 contains 17 residues. From germline, CDR1 is SGHRS and CDR2 YFSETQ. V gave up 6 bases and J gave up 5 bases; unmatched junction bases: 14. DNA of the CDR3: TGCGCCAGCACCCCCGGTGGACAGGCGAGGAATAATTCACCCCTCCACTTT. Protein sequence: CASTPGGQARNNSPLHF.